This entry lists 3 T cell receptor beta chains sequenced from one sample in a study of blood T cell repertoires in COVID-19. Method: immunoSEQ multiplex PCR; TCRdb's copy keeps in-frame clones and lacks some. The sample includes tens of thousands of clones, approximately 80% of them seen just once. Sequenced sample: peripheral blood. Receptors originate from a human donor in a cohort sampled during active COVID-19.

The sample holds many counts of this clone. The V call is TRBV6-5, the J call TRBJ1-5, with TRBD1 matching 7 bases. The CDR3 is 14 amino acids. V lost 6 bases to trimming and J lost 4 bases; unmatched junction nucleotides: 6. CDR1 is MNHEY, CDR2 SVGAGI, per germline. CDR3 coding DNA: TGTGCCAGCAGGAAGACAGGGAGAAATCAGCCCCAGCATTTT. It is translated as CASRKTGRNQPQHF.

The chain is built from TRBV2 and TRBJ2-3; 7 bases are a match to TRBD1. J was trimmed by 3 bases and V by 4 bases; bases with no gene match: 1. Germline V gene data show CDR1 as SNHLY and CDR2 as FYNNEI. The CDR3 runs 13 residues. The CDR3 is CASSGDRTDTQYF. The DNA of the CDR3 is TGTGCCAGCAGTGGGGACAGAACAGATACGCAGTATTTT.

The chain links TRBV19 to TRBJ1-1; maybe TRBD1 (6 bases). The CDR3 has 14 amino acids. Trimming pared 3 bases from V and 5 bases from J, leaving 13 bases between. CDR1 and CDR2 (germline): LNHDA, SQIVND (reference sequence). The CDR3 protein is CASSITGIRTEAFF. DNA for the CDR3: TGTGCCAGTAGTATTACAGGGATTCGGACTGAAGCTTTCTTT. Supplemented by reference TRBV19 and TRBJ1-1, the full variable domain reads DGGITQSPKYLFRKEGQNVTLSCEQNLNHDAMYWYRQDPGQGLRLIYYSQIVNDFQKGDIAEGYSVSREKKESFPLTVTSAQKNPTAFYLCASSITGIRTEAFFGQGTRLTVV.